This TCR beta chain is drawn from a study of siplizumab effects on memory and regulatory T cells. Findings and caveats of the study: With siplizumab, mappable alloreactive CD4+ clones averaged approximately 70% Treg-derived, versus over 25% in controls. Naive T cells appeared more varied than memory cells and looked like key alloresponse contributors.

The CDR3 consists of 18 residues. V gave up 1 base and J gave up 1 base; unmatched junction bases: 10. Per germline, CDR1 WNHNN and CDR2 SYGVQD (reference sequence). Only in-frame clones appear in the TCRdb table, and some are missing; sequencing was by immunoSEQ multiplex PCR. Among 50,000 to 55,000 clones listed, nearly 95% were seen once. On this clone: Its specificity is not known.

Sequencing used CD8+ T cells sorted from blood. The chain couples TRBV10-1 to TRBJ2-3, with 8 bases lining up with TRBD2. The TCR originated in a human donor in good health. The CDR3 DNA sequence: TGCGCCAGCAGTGAGTGGGGCGGGGCAGCGGGAGGCACAGATACGCAGTATTTT. Translation gives CASSEWGGAAGGTDTQYF.